This is a list of T cell receptor beta chains from one sample in a study of OX40 agonist ivuxolimab in advanced cancers. Method: immunoSEQ multiplex PCR; TCRdb's copy keeps in-frame clones and lacks some. The data show about 59,000 clones, with 87% seen just once and more than 0.35% held by the top ten. The sample was CD4+ or CD8+ T cells sorted from blood, taken in a trial of the OX40 agonist ivuxolimab. Receptors were obtained from an adult with an advanced solid tumor such as melanoma, head and neck, liver or kidney cancer. Both conserved end residues are part of each CDR3. A D gene is named only where the DNA matches it firmly. Clone size is not always given. Where it is, it says once, few, many or a class for expanded clones.

>TRBV7-8|once|TRBJ1-4|16|.
TGTGCCAGCAGCTTTCAGGGGCGAACCATCCCCGAAAAACTGTTTTTT
CASSFQGRTIPEKLFF
>TRBV11-2|.|TRBJ2-7|14|.
TGTGCCAGCAGCCCCCGGGACGGATCCTACGAGCAGTACTTC
CASSPRDGSYEQYF
>TRBV7-8|once|TRBJ2-5|17|TRBD2
TGTGCCAGCAGCTTAGAGCGGGCGGGGGGACTTGGAGGGACCCAGTACTTC
CASSLERAGGLGGTQYF
>TRBV6-5|.|TRBJ2-5|14|.
TGTGCCAGCAGTTACATCTCGGGAGTAGAGACCCAGTACTTC
CASSYISGVETQYF
>TRBV7-2|.|TRBJ1-2|16|.
TGTGCCAACAGCCCCAACGGAAGAGGGATTAACTATGGCTACACCTTC
CANSPNGRGINYGYTF
>TRBV4-3|once|TRBJ2-3|13|TRBD1
TGCGCCAGCAACACAGGGGTAGGAGATACGCAGTATTTT
CASNTGVGDTQYF
>TRBV10-1|.|TRBJ2-2|15|TRBD1
TGCGCCAGCAGTACAGGGGGCTCGGGAACCGGGGAGCTGTTTTTT
CASSTGGSGTGELFF
>TRBV18|once|TRBJ2-1|16|TRBD2
TGTGCCAGCTCACCTGCCTCGGGCGGGAGGGGGAATGAGCAGTTCTTC
CASSPASGGRGNEQFF
>TRBV15|.|TRBJ1-5|14|.
TGTGCCACCAGCACCCGGACGTCCGGGAAGCCCCAGCATTTT
CATSTRTSGKPQHF
>TRBV19|.|TRBJ1-1|14|.
TGTGCCAGTAGTATCAGAGGGTCGGACACTGAAGCTTTCTTT
CASSIRGSDTEAFF
>TRBV4-1|.|TRBJ2-1|13|.
TGCGCCAGCAGCCAAGAGCGGGGTAATGAGCAGTTCTTC
CASSQERGNEQFF
>TRBV9|.|TRBJ2-5|16|.
TGTGCCAGCAGCCCCGGCGTTGGGGGCGAGGGAGAGACCCAGTACTTC
CASSPGVGGEGETQYF
>TRBV19|.|TRBJ2-7|13|TRBD1
TGTGCCAGTTCGACAGGGGTGTCCTACGAGCAGTACTTC
CASSTGVSYEQYF
>TRBV5-1|.|TRBJ1-4|16|.
TGCGCCAGCAGCCCCTTACCAGGGTTAGCCGGGGAAAAACTGTTTTTT
CASSPLPGLAGEKLFF
>TRBV6-6|.|TRBJ1-5|15|.
TGTGCCAGCACGTCGGTTTCCAGCGGCAATCAGCCCCAGCATTTT
CASTSVSSGNQPQHF